This T cell receptor beta chain stems from a study of T-cell memory formation after mild COVID-19. At the level of the study: Most TCR clusters belonged to a single donor. Study-wide points: The SARS-CoV-2 specificity of second-wave clones reaching peak at day 37 remained unverified.

V lost 0 bases and J 5 bases, leaving 11 bases between the germline ends. Germline V lookup: CDR1 MGHRA, CDR2 YSYEKL. The CDR3 length is 15 residues. TCRdb called the 5' RACE reads again in MiXCR, with one record for every CDR3 protein. The sample consists of approximately 410,000 distinct CDR3 sequences, about 22% of them appearing once. Concerning this clonotype itself: The target antigen is unknown.

J is TRBJ2-1 and V is TRBV4-1; unclear D gene. This receptor was identified in an adult woman who had mild COVID-19 (a few samples of this study predate the infection). Cell type and time point are not known. Sequencing input: PBMCs or a T cell subset sorted from them (not recorded which). For the CDR3, the DNA is TGCGCCAGCAGCCAAGATCCACCGGCGGACAATGAGCAGTTCTTC. Translation gives CASSQDPPADNEQFF.